This T cell receptor beta chain was profiled in a study of T cell responses to AZD1222 COVID-19 vaccine. General study results and limits: With two AZD1222 doses given, Spike-specific TCR breadth and depth both rose.

Here immunoSEQ multiplex PCR was the method, and the copy in TCRdb shows in-frame clones only, minus some. The table records 110,000 to 150,000 clones, roughly nine tenths of them present only once. To note about this clone: The antigen is unknown.

J was trimmed by 3 bases and V by 7 bases; bases with no gene match: 2. This CDR3 has 14 amino acids. The germline CDR1 and CDR2 sequences are MNHNY and SVGAGI (reference sequence). Sample: peripheral blood, taken on day 0 of AZD1222 vaccination. The chain recombines TRBV6-6 with TRBJ1-6, with TRBD1 matching over 8 bases. The clonotype originates from an adult in good health. The CDR3 DNA follows: TGTGCCAGCACGGACAGGGTCTATAATTCACCCCTCCACTTT. Protein sequence: CASTDRVYNSPLHF.